This passage covers 13 T cell receptor beta chains from one sample sequenced in a study of OX40 agonist ivuxolimab in advanced cancers. The data were produced by immunoSEQ multiplex PCR, yet TCRdb's version contains in-frame clones alone and is incomplete. This sample has about 96,000 clones, with approximately 80% found just once. Material: CD4+ or CD8+ T cells sorted from blood, obtained in a trial of the OX40 agonist ivuxolimab. These receptors came from an adult with an advanced solid tumor such as melanoma, head and neck, liver or kidney cancer.

This clone was seen just once. The chain carries TRBV6-1 and TRBJ1-2; D may be TRBD1 (6 bases). Trimming left V 4 bases short and J 7 bases short, with 10 bases between. The V gene's germline CDR1 is MNHNS and CDR2 SASEGT. The CDR3 spans 12 residues. The CDR3 DNA reads TGTGCCAGCAGTGTACAGGGAGGTGGCTACACCTTC. Protein sequence: CASSVQGGGYTF.

This clone showed up just a few times. This chain joins TRBV19 and TRBJ1-5; TRBD1 matches at 7 bases. The trim removed 3 bases at V and 3 bases at J, leaving 5 bases unmatched. Germline values: CDR1 LNHDA, CDR2 SQIVND (reference sequence). CDR3 length: 15 residues. The CDR3, as DNA: TGTGCCAGTAGTATCGGGGACAGCTCCAATCAGCCCCAGCATTTT. Protein product: CASSIGDSSNQPQHF.

The chain combines TRBV5-1 with TRBJ2-7, with D perhaps assigned TRBD1 or TRBD2 (5 bases each). CDR1 SGHRS and CDR2 YFSETQ come from the germline V gene. Trimming took off 3 bases at V and 3 bases at J, with 10 bases between the two ends. There are 13 residues in the CDR3. The CDR3 protein is CASSSGTFYEQYF. CDR3 DNA: TGCGCCAGCAGCTCCGGGACGTTCTACGAGCAGTACTTC. Using reference TRBV5-1 and TRBJ2-7 for the parts outside the CDR3, the full variable domain is KAGVTQTPRYLIKTRGQQVTLSCSPISGHRSVSWYQQTPGQGLQFLFEYFSETQRNKGNFPGRFSGRQFSNSRSEMNVSTLELGDSALYLCASSSGTFYEQYFGPGTRLTVT.

V gene TRBV21-1 combines with J gene TRBJ2-3; the DNA was not used to check the table's D call, TRBD2. TRBV21-1 is a pseudogene segment. This CDR3 is 16 amino acids long. CDR3 amino acids: CASSTRDSLSPDTQYF. The CDR3 nucleotides are TGTGCCAGCAGCACCCGGGACTCCCTGAGCCCAGATACGCAGTATTTT.

The V call is TRBV19, the J call TRBJ2-7; 10 bases are a match to TRBD2. The V gene end was trimmed by 5 bases and the J gene end by 0 bases; junction bases not matched to a gene: 7. Germline V lookup: CDR1 LNHDA, CDR2 SQIVND (reference sequence). The CDR3 loop spans 16 amino acids. CDR3 nucleotides: TGTGCCAGTAGTTGGACTAGCGGAGTCTCCTCCTACGAGCAGTACTTC. Protein sequence: CASSWTSGVSSYEQYF.

The rearrangement uses TRBV25-1 and TRBJ2-3; 8 bases are a match to TRBD1. There are 14 residues in the CDR3. The junction had 1 base not matched to a gene; V was cut back by 4 bases and J by 1 base. The germline V gene has CDR1 MGHDK and CDR2 SYGVNS. The CDR3 sequence is CASSATGGTDTQYF. The CDR3 region has the DNA TGTGCCAGCAGTGCGACAGGGGGCACAGATACGCAGTATTTT.

This clone was seen a few times. The chain carries TRBV7-8 and TRBJ1-1; D perhaps matches TRBD1 (5 bases). The V end was cut by 4 bases, the J end by 0 bases, with 15 bases between. The CDR3 extends over 16 amino acids. Germline CDR1 is SGHVS and CDR2 is FQNEAQ. CDR3 DNA sequence: TGTGCCAGCAGCTCATCTAAGACAGACCTGAACACTGAAGCTTTCTTT. It specifies CASSSSKTDLNTEAFF.

This clone was picked up one time. J is TRBJ2-1 and V is TRBV6-1; 8 bases agree with TRBD2. V was pared by 6 bases and J by 10 bases, with 14 bases of the junction left unmatched. The germline gives CDR1 MNHNS, CDR2 SASEGT. This CDR3 contains 15 residues. Here the CDR3 reads CASSPVTSVTGEQFF. CDR3 nucleotides: TGTGCCAGCAGCCCCGTGACTAGCGTGACGGGGGAGCAGTTCTTC.

The gene calls are TRBV5-1 and TRBJ1-1; 8 nucleotides line up with TRBD1. Germline V lookup: CDR1 SGHRS, CDR2 YFSETQ. The CDR3 loop spans 13 amino acids. J lost 7 bases, V lost 6 bases, and 8 bases had no gene match. The CDR3 spells CASTPTGAHEAFF. The DNA for the CDR3 is TGCGCCAGCACCCCGACAGGGGCACATGAAGCTTTCTTT.

This clone appeared once. The gene calls are TRBV28 and TRBJ1-2; D remains unclear. V gave up 2 bases and J gave up 2 bases, with 6 bases separating them. CDR1 is MDHEN and CDR2 is SYDVKM in the germline V gene. The CDR3 loop spans 13 amino acids. This CDR3 is CASSLRRNYGYTF. CDR3 nucleotides: TGTGCCAGCAGTTTAAGGAGAAACTATGGCTACACCTTC.

This clone has a count of ten or more. The chain couples TRBV2 to TRBJ1-2; weak D call: TRBD1 (6 bases). Trimming took 1 base from V and 14 from J, leaving 11 bases between them. The CDR3 spans 11 residues. The germline V gene encodes CDR1 SNHLY and CDR2 FYNNEI. CDR3 amino acids: CASSEVRGETF. DNA of the CDR3: TGTGCCAGCAGTGAAGTAAGGGGGGAAACCTTC. The full variable domain, its missing parts supplied by reference TRBV2 and TRBJ1-2, is EPEVTQTPSHQVTQMGQEVILRCVPISNHLYFYWYRQILGQKVEFLVSFYNNEISEKSEIFDDQFSVERPDGSNFTLKIRSTKLEDSAMYFCASSEVRGETFGSGTRLTVV.

This clone was counted a single time. The chain combines TRBV5-4 with TRBJ2-2; D not certain. Trimming removed 5 bases at V and 4 bases at J, with 12 bases between. The CDR3 length is 14 residues. Germline loops: CDR1 SGHNT, CDR2 YYREEE (reference sequence). Here the CDR3 DNA reads TGTGCCAGCAGGGACGACGTGAGCACCGGGGAGCTGTTTTTT. It translates to CASRDDVSTGELFF. The whole variable domain, remainder taken from reference TRBV5-4 and TRBJ2-2, is ETGVTQSPTHLIKTRGQQVTLRCSSQSGHNTVSWYQQALGQGPQFIFQYYREEENGRGNFPPRFSGLQFPNYSSELNVNALELDDSALYLCASRDDVSTGELFFGEGSRLTVL.

This chain links TRBV18 with TRBJ1-1; D is perhaps TRBD1 (5 bases). This CDR3 region has 15 residues. V was shortened by 3 bases and J by 4 bases, with 15 bases between the two germline ends. Germline V gene lookup returns CDR1 KGHSH and CDR2 LQKENI. The CDR3 DNA follows: TGTGCCAGCTCACCCACAGGTCCCCGAGGCACTGAAGCTTTCTTT. Its protein product is CASSPTGPRGTEAFF.